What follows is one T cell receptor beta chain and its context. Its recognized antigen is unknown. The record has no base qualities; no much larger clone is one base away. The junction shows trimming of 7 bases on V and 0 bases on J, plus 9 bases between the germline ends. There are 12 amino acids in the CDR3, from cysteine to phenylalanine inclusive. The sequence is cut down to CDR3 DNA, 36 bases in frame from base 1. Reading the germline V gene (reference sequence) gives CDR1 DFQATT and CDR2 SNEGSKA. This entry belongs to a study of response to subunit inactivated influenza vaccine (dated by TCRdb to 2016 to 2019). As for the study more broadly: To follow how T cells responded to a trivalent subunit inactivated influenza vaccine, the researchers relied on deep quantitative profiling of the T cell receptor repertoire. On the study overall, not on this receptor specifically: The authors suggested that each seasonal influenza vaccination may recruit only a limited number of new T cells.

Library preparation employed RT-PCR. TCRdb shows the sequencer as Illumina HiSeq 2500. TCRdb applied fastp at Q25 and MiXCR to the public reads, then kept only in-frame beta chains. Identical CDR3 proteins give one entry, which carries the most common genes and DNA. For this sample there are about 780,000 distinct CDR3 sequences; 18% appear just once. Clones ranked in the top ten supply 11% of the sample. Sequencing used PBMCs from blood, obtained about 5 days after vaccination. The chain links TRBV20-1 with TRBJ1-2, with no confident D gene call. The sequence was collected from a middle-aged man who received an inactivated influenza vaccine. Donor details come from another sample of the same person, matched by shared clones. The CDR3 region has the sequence CSETLANYGYTF. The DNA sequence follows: TGCAGTGAGACACTTGCTAACTATGGCTACACCTTC.